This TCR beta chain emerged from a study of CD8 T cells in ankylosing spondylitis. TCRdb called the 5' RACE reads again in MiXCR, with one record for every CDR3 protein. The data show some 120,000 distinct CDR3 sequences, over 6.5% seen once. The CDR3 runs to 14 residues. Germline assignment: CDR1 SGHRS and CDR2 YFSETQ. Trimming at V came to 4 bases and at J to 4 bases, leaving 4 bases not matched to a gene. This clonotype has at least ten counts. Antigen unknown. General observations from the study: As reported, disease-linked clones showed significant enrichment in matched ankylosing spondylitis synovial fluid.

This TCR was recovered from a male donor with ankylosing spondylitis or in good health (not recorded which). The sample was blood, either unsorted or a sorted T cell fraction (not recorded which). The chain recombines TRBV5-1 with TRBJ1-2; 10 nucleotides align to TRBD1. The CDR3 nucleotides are TGCGCCAGCAGCACCGGACAGGGGGGCTATGGCTACACCTTC. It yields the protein CASSTGQGGYGYTF.